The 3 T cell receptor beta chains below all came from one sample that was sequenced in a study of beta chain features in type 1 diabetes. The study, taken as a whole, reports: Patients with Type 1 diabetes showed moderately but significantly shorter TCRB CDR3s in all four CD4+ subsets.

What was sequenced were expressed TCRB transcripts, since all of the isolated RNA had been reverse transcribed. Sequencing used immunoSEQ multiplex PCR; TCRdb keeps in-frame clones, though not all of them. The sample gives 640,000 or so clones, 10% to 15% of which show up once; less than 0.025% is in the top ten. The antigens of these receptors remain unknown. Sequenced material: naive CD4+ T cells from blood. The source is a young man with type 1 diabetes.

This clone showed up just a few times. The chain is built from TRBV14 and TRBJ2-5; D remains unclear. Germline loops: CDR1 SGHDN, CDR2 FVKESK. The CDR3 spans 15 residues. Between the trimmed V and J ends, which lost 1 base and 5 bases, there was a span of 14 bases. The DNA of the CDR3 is TGTGCCAGCAGCCAAGGGTCAGGCTTTGGGGAGACCCAGTACTTC. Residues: CASSQGSGFGETQYF.

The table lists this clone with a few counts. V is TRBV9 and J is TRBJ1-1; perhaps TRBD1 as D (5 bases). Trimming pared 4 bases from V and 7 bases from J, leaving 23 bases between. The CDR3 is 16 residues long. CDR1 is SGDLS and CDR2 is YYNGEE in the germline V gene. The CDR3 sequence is CASSPGVATGAHEAFF. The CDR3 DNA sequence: TGTGCCAGCAGCCCCGGGGTAGCAACCGGGGCCCATGAAGCTTTCTTT.

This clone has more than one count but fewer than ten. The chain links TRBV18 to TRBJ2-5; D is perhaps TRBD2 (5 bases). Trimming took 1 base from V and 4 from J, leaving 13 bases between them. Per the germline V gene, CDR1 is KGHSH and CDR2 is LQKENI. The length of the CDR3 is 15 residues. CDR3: CASSPQGVAGETQYF. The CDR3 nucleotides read TGTGCCAGCTCACCACAGGGCGTCGCGGGAGAGACCCAGTACTTC.